Shown below are 30 T cell receptor beta chains from a single sample sequenced in a study of blood T cell repertoires in COVID-19 (dated by TCRdb to the early 2020s). Libraries were made using the immunoSEQ multiplex PCR assay. TCRdb obtained this table from immuneACCESS and retained in-frame rearrangements with V and J assigned. These tables miss some clones; where compared with another copy, unresolved V genes account for less than half of the shortfall, and the remainder is unexplained. In this sample the table shows fewer than 350,000 clones, roughly 88% of which occur a single time. Less than 10% of the sample belongs to the ten largest clones. Sample: peripheral blood. The receptors were sampled from a man between 18 and 35 years old with active or convalescent COVID-19.

At least ten counts were recorded for this clone. V and J are TRBV4-2 and TRBJ1-6, with a tentative D call TRBD1 (5 bases). The germline CDR1 and CDR2 sequences are LGHNA and YNFKEQ. Between the trimmed V and J ends, which lost 0 bases and 6 bases, there was a span of 9 bases. The CDR3 consists of 15 residues. In nucleotides, the CDR3 is TGTGCCAGCAGCCAAGATGGGGGGACTAATTCACCCCTCCACTTT. Encoded protein: CASSQDGGTNSPLHF.

The chain combines TRBV29-1 with TRBJ2-2; D is unresolved. Germline CDR1 is SQVTM and CDR2 is ANQGSEA. The CDR3 extends over 14 amino acids. V shed 5 bases and J shed 3 bases, with 13 bases lying between them. CDR3 in amino acids: CSVPGYQYTGELFF. The DNA of the CDR3 is TGCAGCGTTCCAGGTTATCAGTACACCGGGGAGCTGTTTTTT.

The CDR3 coding sequence is TGTGCCAGCAGAGGGGACAGGGGGACCCTGAACACTGAAGCTTTCTTT. Residues: CASRGDRGTLNTEAFF. The rearrangement links TRBV2 to TRBJ1-1, with 11 bases matching TRBD1. The CDR3 has 16 residues. V lost 6 bases to trimming and J lost 0 bases; unmatched junction nucleotides: 6. Germline assignment: CDR1 SNHLY and CDR2 FYNNEI.

The chain carries TRBV6-2 or TRBV6-3 and TRBJ1-6, with 7 bases aligning to TRBD1. Germline loops: CDR1 MNHEY, CDR2 SVGEGT. The CDR3 consists of 18 residues. After removal of 0 bases from V and 0 bases from J, the junction contained 5 bases not matched to a gene. The DNA of the CDR3 is TGTGCCAGCAGTTACTCGAAGGCAGGGGGCTCCTATAATTCACCCCTCCACTTT. Protein: CASSYSKAGGSYNSPLHF.

This chain links TRBV12-5 with TRBJ2-3, with 11 bases fitting TRBD1. The trim removed 8 bases at V and 4 bases at J, leaving 8 bases unmatched. Germline-derived CDR1 and CDR2 are LGHNT and FRNRAP. This CDR3 is 15 amino acids long. CDR3 nucleotides: TGTGCTAGTCTCCCGGACAGGGGGCGCCCAGATACGCAGTATTTT. This gives the protein CASLPDRGRPDTQYF.

The chain uses TRBV12-3 or TRBV12-4 and TRBJ1-1, with a possible D match to TRBD1 (6 bases). V was cut by 3 bases and J by 3 bases, with 8 bases left in between. The CDR3 has 13 amino acids. CDR3 in amino acids: CASSFGQYTEAFF. For the CDR3, the DNA is TGTGCCAGCAGTTTTGGACAGTACACTGAAGCTTTCTTT.

A single count supports this clone. The chain has TRBV2 and TRBJ2-1; TRBD2 agrees at 10 bases. CDR1 is SNHLY and CDR2 is FYNNEI in the germline V gene. The CDR3 sequence is 15 residues long. The ends lost 10 bases at V and 14 bases at J; junction bases unmatched: 20. The CDR3 here is CATTFSGGTPGRKFF. CDR3 DNA: TGTGCCACCACTTTTAGCGGGGGGACCCCCGGGCGTAAGTTCTTC.

V gene TRBV19 combines with J gene TRBJ1-6; D is uncertain. V lost 1 base and J 7 bases, leaving 8 bases between the germline ends. Germline lookup yields CDR1 LNHDA and CDR2 SQIVND (reference sequence). The CDR3 is 14 residues long. The CDR3 sequence is CASSIVSRNSPLHF. The CDR3 bases are TGTGCCAGTAGTATAGTTTCCAGAAATTCACCCCTCCACTTT.

The chain has TRBV29-1 and TRBJ2-7; 10 bases map to TRBD1. The germline CDR1 and CDR2 sequences are SQVTM and ANQGSEA. The CDR3 is 16 residues long. V lost 4 bases to trimming and J lost 2 bases; unmatched junction nucleotides: 11. CDR3 nucleotide sequence: TGCAGCGTTGTCCCGACAGGGGGCGGGCTGACCTACGAGCAGTACTTC. This codes for CSVVPTGGGLTYEQYF.

The chain couples TRBV6-5 to TRBJ1-4; 9 bases agree with TRBD1. Per the germline V gene, CDR1 is MNHEY and CDR2 is SVGAGI. V trimming: 2 bases; J trimming: 3 bases; junction bases outside the gene matches: 1. The CDR3 contains 15 residues. The CDR3 DNA reads as TGTGCCAGCAGTTACCACAGGGGGCCTAATGAAAAACTGTTTTTT. Translating it yields CASSYHRGPNEKLFF.

This chain links TRBV7-9 with TRBJ1-6; D not resolved. Trimming left V 2 bases short and J 7 bases short, with 3 bases between. Germline V CDR1 and CDR2: SEHNR, FQNEAQ (reference sequence). This CDR3 has 12 residues. The CDR3 coding sequence is TGTGCCAGCAGCTTACTCAATTCACCCCTCCACTTT. Translation gives CASSLLNSPLHF.

The chain recombines TRBV5-4 with TRBJ1-1, with 11 bases aligning to TRBD1. Germline V gene lookup returns CDR1 SGHNT and CDR2 YYREEE (reference sequence). Trimming cost V 4 bases and J 4 bases; bases outside gene matches: 9. This CDR3 has 16 residues. The CDR3 reads CASSPGVGTGGTEAFF. As DNA, the CDR3 is TGTGCCAGCAGCCCGGGGGTTGGGACAGGGGGCACTGAAGCTTTCTTT. The whole variable domain, filled in from reference TRBV5-4 and TRBJ1-1, reads ETGVTQSPTHLIKTRGQQVTLRCSSQSGHNTVSWYQQALGQGPQFIFQYYREEENGRGNFPPRFSGLQFPNYSSELNVNALELDDSALYLCASSPGVGTGGTEAFFGQGTRLTVV.

A single count supports this clone. J is TRBJ2-5 and V is TRBV9; D unresolved. This CDR3 is 14 amino acids long. V was cut by 0 bases and J by 5 bases, with 11 bases left in between. Germline-derived CDR1 and CDR2 are SGDLS and YYNGEE. As DNA, the CDR3 is TGTGCCAGCAGCGTAGGAGGCGGCCTCGAGACCCAGTACTTC. Translating it yields CASSVGGGLETQYF.

DNA for the CDR3: TGTGCCAGCAGCTTCTTGAGTCGAAAGGGGGTGGGCTACACCTTC. This encodes CASSFLSRKGVGYTF. The chain uses TRBV11-2 and TRBJ1-2; D perhaps matches TRBD1 (6 bases). The germline gives CDR1 SGHAT, CDR2 FQNNGV. The V and J ends lost 3 bases and 8 bases respectively, with 19 bases between them. The CDR3 is 15 amino acids. The entire variable domain, with the rest obtained from reference TRBV11-2 and TRBJ1-2, is as follows: EAGVAQSPRYKIIEKRQSVAFWCNPISGHATLYWYQQILGQGPKLLIQFQNNGVVDDSQLPKDRFSAERLKGVDSTLKIQPAKLEDSAVYLCASSFLSRKGVGYTFGSGTRLTVV.

The chain uses TRBV12-3 or TRBV12-4 and TRBJ1-1; 8 nucleotides agree with TRBD1. The CDR3 is 13 amino acids. V gave up 6 bases and J gave up 6 bases; unmatched junction bases: 6. CDR3 sequence: CASSPQGAAEAFF. Written as DNA, the CDR3 is TGTGCCAGCAGCCCCCAGGGGGCGGCTGAAGCTTTCTTT.

The chain recombines TRBV6-5 with TRBJ2-3; 8 bases map to TRBD2. The CDR3 loop spans 15 amino acids. J was trimmed by 1 base and V by 6 bases; bases with no gene match: 6. Germline lookup yields CDR1 MNHEY and CDR2 SVGAGI. DNA of the CDR3: TGTGCCAGCAGGGCTAGCGGGCAAGGCACAGATACGCAGTATTTT. This codes for CASRASGQGTDTQYF.

The chain joins TRBV6-6 to TRBJ2-7; D is uncertain. Deletions cut 2 bases from V and 0 bases from J, with 8 bases between. The CDR3 runs to 14 residues. CDR1 is MNHNY and CDR2 is SVGAGI in the germline V gene (reference sequence). CDR3 sequence reads: CASSYVTDSYEQYF. The CDR3 DNA sequence: TGTGCCAGCAGTTACGTTACAGACTCCTACGAGCAGTACTTC.

The chain combines TRBV7-8 with TRBJ2-7; TRBD1 is a possible D gene (6 bases). CDR1 and CDR2 from the germline V gene are SGHVS and FQNEAQ. V was cut by 0 bases and J by 1 base, with 13 bases left in between. The CDR3 is made up of 16 amino acids. This chain's CDR3 is CASSLARGQRSYEQYF. The CDR3 DNA reads TGTGCCAGCAGCTTAGCGCGTGGACAGAGGTCCTACGAGCAGTACTTC.

The sample holds a few counts of this clone. The chain employs TRBV7-6 and TRBJ1-3; the D is unclear. The CDR3 contains 14 residues. Germline values: CDR1 SGHVS, CDR2 FNYEAQ. Trimming cost V 5 bases and J 0 bases, with 8 bases left between them. As DNA, the CDR3 is TGTGCCAGCAGCCGACTGTACTCTGGAAACACCATATATTTT. This translates into CASSRLYSGNTIYF.

The V call is TRBV19, the J call TRBJ1-6, with D possibly matching TRBD1 (6 bases). Per germline, CDR1 LNHDA and CDR2 SQIVND (reference sequence). This CDR3 is 14 amino acids long. V lost 0 bases and J 7 bases, leaving 7 bases between the germline ends. CDR3 nucleotides: TGTGCCAGTAGTATAGACGGGACAAATTCACCCCTCCACTTT. It yields the protein CASSIDGTNSPLHF.

The chain links TRBV7-9 to TRBJ2-7, with TRBD1 matching over 8 bases. The CDR3 length is 14 residues. J was trimmed by 5 bases and V by 1 base; bases with no gene match: 4. The germline V gene encodes CDR1 SEHNR and CDR2 FQNEAQ (reference sequence). CDR3 protein: CASSLGAGGDEQYF. CDR3 DNA: TGTGCCAGCAGCTTAGGGGCAGGGGGCGACGAGCAGTACTTC.

J is TRBJ1-1 and V is TRBV3-1 (or the pseudogene TRBV3-2); no reliable D call. Germline V gene lookup returns CDR1 LGHDT and CDR2 YNNKEL (reference sequence). The CDR3 has 12 amino acids. V was shortened by 1 base and J by 6 bases, with 6 bases between the two germline ends. The CDR3 region has the DNA TGTGCCAGCAGCCAAGGGCAACCTGAAGCTTTCTTT. Translated, it gives CASSQGQPEAFF.

This clone has only a few counts. V and J are TRBV6-1 and TRBJ2-7, with 7 positions matching TRBD2. The V gene end was trimmed by 0 bases and the J gene end by 1 base; junction bases not matched to a gene: 6. Germline CDR1 is MNHNS and CDR2 is SASEGT. The CDR3 spans 16 residues. The CDR3 spells CASSEAGRGTSYEQYF. The CDR3 DNA is TGTGCCAGCAGTGAAGCGGGGAGGGGTACGTCCTACGAGCAGTACTTC.

The chain has TRBV5-5 and TRBJ2-5; 9 bases align to TRBD1. The CDR3 covers 15 residues. The ends lost 4 bases at V and 2 bases at J; junction bases unmatched: 6. In germline, CDR1 is SGHKS, CDR2 YYEKEE (reference sequence). CDR3 sequence: CASSGADRGQETQYF. CDR3 in DNA: TGTGCCAGCAGCGGAGCGGACAGGGGACAAGAGACCCAGTACTTC.

The V and J genes are TRBV5-1 and TRBJ2-5; 11 bases match TRBD2. The trim removed 3 bases at V and 1 base at J, leaving 11 bases unmatched. Germline CDR1 reads SGHRS; CDR2 reads YFSETQ. The CDR3 sequence is 18 residues long. CDR3 bases: TGCGCCAGCAGCTCGTACGAACCGGGACTAGCGGCCCAAGAGACCCAGTACTTC. It translates to CASSSYEPGLAAQETQYF.

This chain links TRBV7-7 with TRBJ2-2, with 11 bases identical to TRBD2. Germline V gene lookup returns CDR1 SSHAT and CDR2 FNYEAQ (reference sequence). This CDR3 region has 16 residues. V shed 6 bases and J 1 base; nucleotides not matched to a gene: 4. CDR3 protein: CASSRLAGGNTGELFF. The DNA for the CDR3 is TGTGCCAGCAGTCGGCTAGCGGGGGGGAACACCGGGGAGCTGTTTTTT. The whole variable domain, filled in from reference TRBV7-7 and TRBJ2-2, reads GAGVSQSPRYKVTKRGQDVTLRCDPISSHATLYWYQQALGQGPEFLTYFNYEAQPDKSGLPSDRFSAERPEGSISTLTIQRTEQRDSAMYRCASSRLAGGNTGELFFGEGSRLTVL.

The J gene is TRBJ2-1, the V gene TRBV19; tentatively, D is TRBD2 (7 bases). This CDR3 comprises 16 residues. Trimming shortened V by 1 base and J by 2 bases, and 12 bases separated the two germline ends. Per the germline V gene, CDR1 is LNHDA and CDR2 is SQIVND (reference sequence). The CDR3 spells CASSIAQGGAYNEQFF. CDR3 coding DNA: TGTGCCAGTAGTATAGCACAAGGGGGGGCCTACAATGAGCAGTTCTTC.

The chain recombines TRBV3-1 (or the pseudogene TRBV3-2) with TRBJ1-2; D may be TRBD1 (5 bases). The CDR3 runs to 15 residues. V lost 0 bases, J lost 4 bases, and 12 bases lay in between. Germline lookup yields CDR1 LGHDT and CDR2 YNNKEL (reference sequence). In DNA, the CDR3 is TGTGCCAGCAGCCAAGATACAGGATGGGCCTATGGCTACACCTTC. Translating it yields CASSQDTGWAYGYTF.

The gene calls are TRBV18 and TRBJ1-1, with unresolved D. This CDR3 is 15 amino acids long. V lost 1 base and J 3 bases, leaving 12 bases between the germline ends. Looked up from germline, CDR1 is KGHSH and CDR2 is LQKENI. The CDR3 DNA follows: TGTGCCAGCTCACCACAGCCAGCGAGGGACACTGAAGCTTTCTTT. Protein sequence: CASSPQPARDTEAFF. The whole variable domain, remainder taken from reference TRBV18 and TRBJ1-1, is NAGVMQNPRHLVRRRGQEARLRCSPMKGHSHVYWYRQLPEEGLKFMVYLQKENIIDESGMPKERFSAEFPKEGPSILRIQQVVRGDSAAYFCASSPQPARDTEAFFGQGTRLTVV.

The chain links TRBV2 to TRBJ1-1; 7 bases align to TRBD1. The J segment lost 1 base and the V segment lost 5 bases, leaving 7 bases of the junction unmatched. This CDR3 comprises 15 residues. In germline, CDR1 is SNHLY, CDR2 FYNNEI. CDR3 amino acids: CASSPGDRPNTEAFF. CDR3 DNA sequence: TGTGCCAGCAGTCCGGGGGACAGACCGAACACTGAAGCTTTCTTT.